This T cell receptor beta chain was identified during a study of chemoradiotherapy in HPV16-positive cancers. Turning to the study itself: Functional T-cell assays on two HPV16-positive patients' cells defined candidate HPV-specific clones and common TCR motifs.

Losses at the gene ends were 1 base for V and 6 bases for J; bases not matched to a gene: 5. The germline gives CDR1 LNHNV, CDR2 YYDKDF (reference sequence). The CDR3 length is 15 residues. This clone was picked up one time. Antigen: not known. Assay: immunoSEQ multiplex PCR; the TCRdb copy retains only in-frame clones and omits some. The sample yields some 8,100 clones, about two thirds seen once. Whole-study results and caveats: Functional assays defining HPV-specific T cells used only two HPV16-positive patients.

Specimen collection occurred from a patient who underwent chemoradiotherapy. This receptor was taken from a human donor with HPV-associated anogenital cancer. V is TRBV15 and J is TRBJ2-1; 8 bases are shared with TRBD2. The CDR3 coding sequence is TGTGCCACCAGCAGAGCGGGGGGGTTTGGCAATGAGCAGTTCTTC. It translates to CATSRAGGFGNEQFF.